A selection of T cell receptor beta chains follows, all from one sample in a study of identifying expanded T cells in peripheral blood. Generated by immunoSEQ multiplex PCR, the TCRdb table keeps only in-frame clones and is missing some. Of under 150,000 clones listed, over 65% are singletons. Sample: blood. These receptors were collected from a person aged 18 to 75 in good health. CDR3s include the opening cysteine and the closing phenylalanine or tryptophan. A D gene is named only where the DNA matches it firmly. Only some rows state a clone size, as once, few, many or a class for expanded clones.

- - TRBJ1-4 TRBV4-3 TGCGCCAGCAGCCAAGAAGGTCCGACCCTTAATGAAAAACTGTTTTTT CASSQEGPTLNEKLFF
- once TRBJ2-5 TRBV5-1 TGCGCCACCCGGCGGGGAGGAGGGCAGACCCAGTACTTC CATRRGGGQTQYF
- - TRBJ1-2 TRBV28 TGTGCCAGCAGTTTTTACAACTATGGCTACACCTTC CASSFYNYGYTF
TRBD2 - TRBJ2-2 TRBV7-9 TGTGCCAGCAGCCCTGGGACTAGCGGCGGTACCGGGGAGCTGTTTTTT CASSPGTSGGTGELFF
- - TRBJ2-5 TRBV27 TGTGCCAGCAGTTTGGGGACTGGGACCCAGTACTTC CASSLGTGTQYF
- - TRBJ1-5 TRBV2 TGTGCCAGCAGTTCCCAGGGCAGCAATCAGCCCCAGCATTTT CASSSQGSNQPQHF
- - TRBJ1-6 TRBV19 TGTGCCAGTAACGAAGAGGGATGGCCCAATTCACCCCTCCACTTT CASNEEGWPNSPLHF
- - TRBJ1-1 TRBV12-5 TGTGCTAGTGGTCTTCAATGGACTGAAGCTTTCTTT CASGLQWTEAFF
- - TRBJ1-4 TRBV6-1 TGTGCCAGCAGTGAAGCCTGGGGCGCGGGTGAAAAACTGTTTTTT CASSEAWGAGEKLFF
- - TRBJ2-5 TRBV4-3 TGCGCCAGCAGCCAAGCGTTTGGGGGGTCGGAGACCCAGTACTTC CASSQAFGGSETQYF
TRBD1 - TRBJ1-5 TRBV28 TGTGCCAGCAGTTTGACAGGGGCTAGTCAGCCCCAGCATTTT CASSLTGASQPQHF
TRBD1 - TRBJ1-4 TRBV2 TGTGCCAGCGAGGGGACAGGGCATGGAAAACTGTTTTTT CASEGTGHGKLFF
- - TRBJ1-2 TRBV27 TGTGCCAGCACCCGCAGCGCGGGGGGTACTTACTATGGCTACACCTTC CASTRSAGGTYYGYTF
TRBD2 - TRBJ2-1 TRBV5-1 TGCGCCAGCAGCTTCACTAGCGGGGGGTACAATGAGCAGTTCTTC CASSFTSGGYNEQFF
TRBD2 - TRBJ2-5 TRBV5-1 TGCGCCAGCAGCCCCTCTACCGGGGGGGCAGAGACCCAGTACTTC CASSPSTGGAETQYF
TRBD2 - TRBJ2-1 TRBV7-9 TGTGCCAGCAGCTTAGGACCTAGCGGGGGCTCCTACAATGAGCAGTTCTTC CASSLGPSGGSYNEQFF
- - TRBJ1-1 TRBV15 TGTGCCACCAGCGGAGGGGTATTGAACACTGAAGCTTTCTTT CATSGGVLNTEAFF
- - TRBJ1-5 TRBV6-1 TGTGCCAGCAGTGTTGTGAGCAATCAGCCCCAGCATTTT CASSVVSNQPQHF
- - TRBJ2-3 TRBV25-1 TGTGCCAGCAGTGGAAACCCAGGGGAGTCGAGCACAAGGACGCAGTATTTT CASSGNPGESSTRTQYF
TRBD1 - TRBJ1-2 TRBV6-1 TGTGCCAGCAGTGGCCGGGACAGGGGGAACTATGGCTACACCTTC CASSGRDRGNYGYTF
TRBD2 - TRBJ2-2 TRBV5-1 TGCGCCAGCAGCTTGACTAGCGGGTCGGCCGGGGAGCTGTTTTTT CASSLTSGSAGELFF
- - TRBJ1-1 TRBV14 TGTGCCAGCAGCCAAGGAAGACACACTGAAGCTTTCTTT CASSQGRHTEAFF
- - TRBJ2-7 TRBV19 TGTGCCAGTAGTATATCTGGGCCCTCCGAGCAGTACTTC CASSISGPSEQYF
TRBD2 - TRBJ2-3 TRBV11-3 TGTGCCAGCAGCGCTACTCTAGCGGGGGGGCCAGATACGCAGTATTTT CASSATLAGGPDTQYF
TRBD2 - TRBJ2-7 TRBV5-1 TGCGCCAGCAGCTCGGGGGGACCGGGCGAGCAGTACTTC CASSSGGPGEQYF
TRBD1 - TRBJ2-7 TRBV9 TGTGCCAGCAGCGCAAGTACCGGGACAGCTTTTTCCTACGAGCAGTACTTC CASSASTGTAFSYEQYF
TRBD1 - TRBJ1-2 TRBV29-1 TGCAGCGTTGGCAGGGGGTTGGATGGCTACACCTTC CSVGRGLDGYTF
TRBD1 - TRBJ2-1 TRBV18 TGTGCCAGCTCACCACCCAACCGGGTTGACAGGGGGTCATCGAGCTCCTACAATGAGCAGTTCTTC CASSPPNRVDRGSSSSYNEQFF
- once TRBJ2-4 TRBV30 TGTGCCTGGAGTCGGGGGAAGGGGATCCTCACAAAAAACATTCAGTACTTC CAWSRGKGILTKNIQYF
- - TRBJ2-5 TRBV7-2 TGTGCCAGCAGCTTAGCGTCTCTAGGAGTTGGAGAGACCCAGTACTTC CASSLASLGVGETQYF
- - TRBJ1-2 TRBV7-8 TGTGCCAGCAGCTTAGACAGGGTAGGAGATGGCTACACCTTC CASSLDRVGDGYTF